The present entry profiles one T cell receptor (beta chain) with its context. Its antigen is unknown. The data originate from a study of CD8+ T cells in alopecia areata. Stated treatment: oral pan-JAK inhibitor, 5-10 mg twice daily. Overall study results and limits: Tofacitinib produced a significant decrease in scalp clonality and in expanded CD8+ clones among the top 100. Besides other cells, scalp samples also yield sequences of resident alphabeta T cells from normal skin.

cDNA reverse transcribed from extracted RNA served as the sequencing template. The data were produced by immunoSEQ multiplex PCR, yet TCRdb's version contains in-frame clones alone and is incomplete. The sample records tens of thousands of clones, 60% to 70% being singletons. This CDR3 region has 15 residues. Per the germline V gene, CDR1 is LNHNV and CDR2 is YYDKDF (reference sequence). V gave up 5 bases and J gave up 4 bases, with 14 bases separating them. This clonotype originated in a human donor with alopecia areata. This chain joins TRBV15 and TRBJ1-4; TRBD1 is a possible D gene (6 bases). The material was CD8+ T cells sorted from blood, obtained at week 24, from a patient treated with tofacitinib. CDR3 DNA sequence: TGTGCCACCAGCGGCCTTAGGGGGAGTAATGAAAAACTGTTTTTT. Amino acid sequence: CATSGLRGSNEKLFF.